The clone carrying this T cell receptor (beta chain) was observed a handful of times. This entry is derived from a study of STAT5B mutations in CD4+ large granular lymphocyte leukemia. Measured with immunoSEQ multiplex PCR; TCRdb has only the in-frame clones, and not every one. The sample lists over 25,000 clones, approximately 81% seen once, with 0.25% to 0.35% in the top ten. CDR3 length equals 16 residues. Germline CDR1 LNHDA, CDR2 SQIVND (reference sequence). Trimming removed 4 bases from V and 1 base from J; junction bases left unmatched: 7. Input material: CD4+ T cells from blood buffy coats. The TCR originated in a human donor in good health. The chain employs TRBV19 and TRBJ2-5; 9 bases fit TRBD2. The CDR3 protein is CASSTLAGPTQETQYF. The CDR3 DNA reads as TGTGCCAGTAGTACCCTAGCGGGACCGACCCAAGAGACCCAGTACTTC.